Below, 5 T cell receptor beta chains from the same sample are listed, as sequenced in a study of cytomegalovirus exposure and HLA in healthy donors. Researchers ran the PCR with 60 Vbeta and 13 Jbeta primers. Method: immunoSEQ multiplex PCR; TCRdb's copy keeps in-frame clones and lacks some. There are fewer than 250,000 clones in the sample; around 67% occur only once, and about 3% lies in the top ten. Sample: PBMCs. The receptors shown here come from a woman in her 30s in good health and CMV-seropositive.

The rearrangement links TRBV27 to TRBJ2-1; D is possibly TRBD1 (6 bases). The CDR3 is 13 amino acids. The V gene's germline CDR1 is MNHEY and CDR2 SMNVEV (reference sequence). The V end was cut by 3 bases, the J end by 6 bases, with 9 bases between. The CDR3 here is CASSFQGGNEQFF. The CDR3 region has the DNA TGTGCCAGCAGTTTTCAAGGGGGCAATGAGCAGTTCTTC.

This sequence joins TRBV27 and TRBJ2-7; TRBD1 matches 7 bases. The trim removed 2 bases at V and 4 bases at J, leaving 2 bases unmatched. Germline V gene sequence: CDR1 MNHEY, CDR2 SMNVEV (reference sequence). This CDR3 region has 13 residues. The CDR3 nucleotides read TGTGCCAGCAGTTTACAGGGGGTGTACGAGCAGTACTTC. Amino acids: CASSLQGVYEQYF.

Notes on this clone: Different DNA sequences within this sample yield the same CDR3. The chain links TRBV19 to TRBJ2-1, with TRBD1 as a possible D gene (5 bases). Trimming removed 2 bases from V and 4 bases from J, with 6 bases in between. Per germline, CDR1 LNHDA and CDR2 SQIVND (reference sequence). This CDR3 has 13 residues. The CDR3 is CASSIQGYNEQFF. Written as DNA, the CDR3 is TGTGCCAGTAGTATACAGGGTTACAATGAGCAGTTCTTC. Looking up the rest from reference TRBV19 and TRBJ2-1 gives the full variable domain: DGGITQSPKYLFRKEGQNVTLSCEQNLNHDAMYWYRQDPGQGLRLIYYSQIVNDFQKGDIAEGYSVSREKKESFPLTVTSAQKNPTAFYLCASSIQGYNEQFFGPGTRLTVL.

The J gene is TRBJ2-1, the V gene TRBV7-6, with 9 bases lining up with TRBD2. The V gene end was trimmed by 1 base and the J gene end by 4 bases; junction bases not matched to a gene: 2. This CDR3 has 15 amino acids. Germline-derived CDR1 and CDR2 are SGHVS and FNYEAQ. The CDR3 loop reads CASSLGTSGYNEQFF. DNA for the CDR3: TGTGCCAGCAGCTTAGGTACTAGCGGGTACAATGAGCAGTTCTTC. The whole variable domain, remainder taken from reference TRBV7-6 and TRBJ2-1, is GAGVSQSPRYKVTKRGQDVALRCDPISGHVSLYWYRQALGQGPEFLTYFNYEAQQDKSGLPNDRFSAERPEGSISTLTIQRTEQRDSAMYRCASSLGTSGYNEQFFGPGTRLTVL.

This chain joins TRBV19 and TRBJ1-5; the match to TRBD1 covers 9 bases. Germline values: CDR1 LNHDA, CDR2 SQIVND (reference sequence). The ends lost 2 bases at V and 3 bases at J; junction bases unmatched: 5. This CDR3 is built from 16 residues. CDR3 sequence (DNA): TGTGCCAGTAGTATATACGACAGGGGGTTCAATCAGCCCCAGCATTTT. This codes for CASSIYDRGFNQPQHF.